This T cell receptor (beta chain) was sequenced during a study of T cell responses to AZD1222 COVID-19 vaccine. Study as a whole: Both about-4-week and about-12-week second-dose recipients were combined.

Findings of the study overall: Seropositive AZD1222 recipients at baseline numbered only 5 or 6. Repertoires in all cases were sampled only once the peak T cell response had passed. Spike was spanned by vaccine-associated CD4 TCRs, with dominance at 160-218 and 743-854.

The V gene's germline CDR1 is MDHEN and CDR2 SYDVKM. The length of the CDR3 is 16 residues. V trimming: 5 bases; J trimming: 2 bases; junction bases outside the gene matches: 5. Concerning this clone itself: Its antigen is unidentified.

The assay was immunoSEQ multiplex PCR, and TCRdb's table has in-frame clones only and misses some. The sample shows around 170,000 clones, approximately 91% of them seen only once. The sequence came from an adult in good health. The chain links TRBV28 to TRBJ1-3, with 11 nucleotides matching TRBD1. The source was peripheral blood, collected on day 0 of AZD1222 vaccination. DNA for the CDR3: TGTGCCAGCAGTGAACCGGGACAGGGGGCTGGAAACACCATATATTTT. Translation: CASSEPGQGAGNTIYF.